Below, 26 T cell receptor beta chains from the same sample are listed, as sequenced in a study of T cells in Graves' hyperthyroidism and ophthalmopathy. Using RNA transcripts as the source, TCR beta CDR3 regions were amplified. A set of HTBI primers served as the primers for a first-round RT-PCR of the TCR CDR3. One entry per CDR3 protein results from TCRdb running MiXCR on the multiplex PCR reads. The profile shows some 600,000 distinct CDR3 sequences, 35% to 55% of them singletons. The sample consisted of peripheral blood or thyroid tissue (not recorded which). Receptor source: a woman under 30 with Graves' hyperthyroidism.

The chain employs TRBV25-1 and TRBJ1-6; 7 nucleotides agree with TRBD1. CDR1 and CDR2 (germline): MGHDK, SYGVNS. V lost 6 bases to trimming and J lost 6 bases; unmatched junction nucleotides: 8. The CDR3 is 15 amino acids. CDR3 coding DNA: TGTGCCAGCAGCTTTAGGGGGCTCGGTAATTCACCCCTCCACTTT. Residues: CASSFRGLGNSPLHF. The entire variable domain, with the rest obtained from reference TRBV25-1 and TRBJ1-6, is as follows: EADIYQTPRYLVIGTGKKITLECSQTMGHDKMYWYQQDPGMELHLIHYSYGVNSTEKGDLSSESTVSRIRTEHFPLTLESARPSHTSQYLCASSFRGLGNSPLHFGNGTRLTVT.

The chain carries TRBV29-1 and TRBJ2-7; D unclear. Looked up from germline, CDR1 is SQVTM and CDR2 is ANQGSEA. The CDR3 spans 12 residues. With 8 bases removed from V and 2 bases from J, the gap between germline ends came to 13 bases. CDR3 loop: CSPRIVTYEQYF. The CDR3 coding sequence is TGCAGCCCCCGTATAGTGACCTACGAGCAGTACTTC.

This rearrangement joins TRBV4-3 to TRBJ2-7; 7 bases align to TRBD1. Germline-derived CDR1 and CDR2 are LGHNA and YSLEER. The CDR3 runs 17 residues. Unmatched junction bases numbered 8, after V lost 0 bases and J lost 0 bases. The CDR3 sequence is CASSQEKGTASSYEQYF. The CDR3 DNA is TGCGCCAGCAGCCAAGAAAAGGGGACAGCAAGCTCCTACGAGCAGTACTTC.

In the case of this clonotype: A read error may account for a junction end that differs from germline. V gene TRBV2 combines with J gene TRBJ2-7; TRBD1 matches 9 bases. Germline CDR1 SNHLY, CDR2 FYNNEI. The CDR3 contains 15 residues. The CDR3 region has the DNA TGCGCCAGCAGCTGGGGGGACAGGGAGGACTACGAGCAGTACTTC. This gives the protein CASSWGDREDYEQYF.

This clonotype was seen a handful of times. This chain uses TRBV9 with TRBJ2-7; D tentatively fits TRBD1 or TRBD2 (5 bases each). Looked up from germline, CDR1 is SGDLS and CDR2 is YYNGEE. V was pared by 5 bases and J by 2 bases, with 17 bases between. The CDR3 has 15 amino acids. The CDR3 DNA follows: TGTGCCAGCAGTTTCCAACCGGGACCAGCCTACGAGCAGTACTTC. Translation gives CASSFQPGPAYEQYF.

Details on this clonotype: One end of the junction varies from germline; a read error may be responsible. This chain uses TRBV7-2 with TRBJ2-5; perhaps TRBD2 as D (6 bases). The CDR3 spans 14 residues. The germline gives CDR1 SGHTA, CDR2 FQGNSA. The CDR3 sequence is CANSSSQGGETQYF. The DNA for the CDR3 is TGTGCCAACAGCTCGAGCCAGGGAGGCGAGACCCAGTACTTC.

This clonotype has a single count. At one end the junction does not follow the germline gene, possibly because of a read error. The chain has TRBV15 and TRBJ1-4; D gene ambiguous. CDR3 length: 14 amino acids. CDR1 LNHNV and CDR2 YYDKDF come from the germline V gene (reference sequence). DNA of the CDR3: TGTGCCACCAGCAGAGATCGGGGTAGTGAAAAACTGGTTTTT. This gives the protein CATSRDRGSEKLVF.

The genes are TRBV7-2 and TRBJ2-7; D possibly corresponds to TRBD2 (6 bases). CDR1 is SGHTA and CDR2 is FQGNSA in the germline V gene. The length of the CDR3 is 14 residues. Trimming pared 5 bases from V and 3 bases from J, leaving 14 bases between. Written as DNA, the CDR3 is TGTGCCAGCAGCAACTCTCCGGGGGACTACGAGCAGTACTTC. Protein: CASSNSPGDYEQYF.

V is TRBV7-9 and J is TRBJ1-5; D remains unclear. V lost 1 base and J lost 16, with 20 bases in between. This CDR3 spans 14 amino acids. In germline, CDR1 is SEHNR, CDR2 FQNEAQ (reference sequence). DNA for the CDR3: TGTGCCAGCAGCTTAGAAGGGTTTAATCAGCCCCGTCATTTT. It is translated as CASSLEGFNQPRHF. Full variable domain (outside the CDR3, taken from reference TRBV7-9 and TRBJ1-5): DTGVSQNPRHKITKRGQNVTFRCDPISEHNRLYWYRQTLGQGPEFLTYFQNEAQLEKSRLLSDRFSAERPKGSFSTLEIQRTEQGDSAMYLCASSLEGFNQPRHFGDGTRLSIL.

In its sample, this clonotype was seen once. The junction and the germline gene differ at one end; a read error may be behind it. V gene TRBV7-6 combines with J gene TRBJ1-2; 7 bases match TRBD1. Germline V gives CDR1 SGHVS, CDR2 FNYEAQ. The CDR3 covers 13 residues. CDR3 sequence: CASSLTGNYVYTF. CDR3 nucleotides: TGCGCCAGCAGCTTGACAGGGAACTATGTCTACACCTTC.

This chain uses TRBV25-1 with TRBJ1-2; TRBD1 might be the D (5 bases). The CDR3 sequence is 13 residues long. Germline loops: CDR1 MGHDK, CDR2 SYGVNS. As DNA, the CDR3 is TGTGCTCGAGTGAGACAGTCTAACTATGGCTACACCTTC. Protein product: CARVRQSNYGYTF.

The chain employs TRBV11-2 and TRBJ1-1, with TRBD1 matching 9 bases. Losses at the gene ends were 3 bases for V and 5 bases for J; bases not matched to a gene: 4. This CDR3 region has 14 residues. From germline, CDR1 is SGHAT and CDR2 FQNNGV. In DNA, the CDR3 is TGTGCCAGCAGCTTCGACAGGGGGAGTACTGAAGCTTTCTTT. It yields the protein CASSFDRGSTEAFF.

The chain employs TRBV2 and TRBJ1-2; 7 nucleotides agree with TRBD1. The V and J ends lost 5 bases and 5 bases, in that order; junction bases with no gene match: 5. Per the germline V gene, CDR1 is SNHLY and CDR2 is FYNNEI. The CDR3 contains 13 residues. CDR3 residues: CASSYDREYGYTF. CDR3 sequence (DNA): TGTGCCAGCAGTTATGACAGGGAGTATGGCTACACCTTC.

This rearrangement joins TRBV4-1 to TRBJ1-2; tentative D call: TRBD1 (5 bases). The V end lost 3 bases, the J end lost 6 bases, and 11 bases lay between the germline ends. CDR1 MGHRA and CDR2 YSYEKL come from the germline V gene. This CDR3 is 13 amino acids long. For the CDR3, the DNA is TGCGCCAGCAGCCACAGGGCCTACAATGGCTACACCTTC. Translation gives CASSHRAYNGYTF.

The rearrangement joins TRBV25-1 to TRBJ1-6; possibly TRBD1 for D (5 bases). V lost 5 bases, J lost 14 bases, and 22 bases lay in between. Germline lookup yields CDR1 MGHDK and CDR2 SYGVNS. This CDR3 spans 15 amino acids. This chain's CDR3 is CASSYSPDRGLSLHF. In DNA form, the CDR3 reads TGTGCCAGCAGTTACTCCCCCGATAGGGGATTATCCCTCCACTTT.

The chain combines TRBV2 with TRBJ1-6; D perhaps matches TRBD1 (6 bases). This CDR3 contains 14 residues. Germline-derived CDR1 and CDR2 are SNHLY and FYNNEI. With 6 bases removed from V and 7 bases from J, the gap between germline ends came to 13 bases. CDR3 sequence (DNA): TGTGCCAGCAGCTGGCGGGACATCAATTCACCCCTCCACTTT. It translates to CASSWRDINSPLHF. The variable domain in full, completed from reference TRBV2 and TRBJ1-6, reads EPEVTQTPSHQVTQMGQEVILRCVPISNHLYFYWYRQILGQKVEFLVSFYNNEISEKSEIFDDQFSVERPDGSNFTLKIRSTKLEDSAMYFCASSWRDINSPLHFGNGTRLTVT.

This chain joins TRBV24-1 and TRBJ2-7; 11 nucleotides line up with TRBD2. Trimming took 5 bases from V and 7 from J; bases not matched to a gene: 6. Germline values: CDR1 KGHDR, CDR2 SFDVKD. The CDR3 contains 14 residues. CDR3 region: CATSGDSGREEQYF. CDR3 DNA: TGTGCCACCAGTGGTGATAGCGGGAGGGAGGAGCAGTACTTC.

In this sample, this clonotype turned up a few times. The chain recombines TRBV7-9 with TRBJ1-4; unclear D gene. The length of the CDR3 is 15 residues. CDR1 and CDR2 (germline): SEHNR, FQNEAQ (reference sequence). V lost 0 bases and J 9 bases, leaving 14 bases between the germline ends. CDR3 coding DNA: TGTGCCAGCAGCTTAGCGCTGGCTGAATGGAAAAAACTGTTTTTT. Translating gives CASSLALAEWKKLFF. The entire variable domain, with the rest obtained from reference TRBV7-9 and TRBJ1-4, is as follows: DTGVSQNPRHKITKRGQNVTFRCDPISEHNRLYWYRQTLGQGPEFLTYFQNEAQLEKSRLLSDRFSAERPKGSFSTLEIQRTEQGDSAMYLCASSLALAEWKKLFFGSGTQLSVL.

In its sample, this clonotype was seen many times. This rearrangement joins TRBV7-9 to TRBJ2-5; the match to TRBD2 covers 9 bases. The CDR3 covers 14 residues. V was pared by 3 bases and J by 4 bases, with 3 bases of the junction left unmatched. Germline lookup yields CDR1 SEHNR and CDR2 FQNEAQ (reference sequence). This CDR3 is CASSFSGSRETQYF. DNA for the CDR3: TGTGCCAGCAGCTTTAGCGGGAGCCGAGAGACCCAGTACTTC.

Many counts were recorded for this clonotype. The J gene is TRBJ1-2, the V gene TRBV7-8; 12 bases match TRBD1. CDR3 length equals 15 residues. Germline-derived CDR1 and CDR2 are SGHVS and FQNEAQ. V dropped 5 bases and J dropped 8; count of bases not matched to a gene: 9. The CDR3 DNA reads as TGTGCCAGCAGCCAGGCCGGGACAGGGGGCGAGGGCTACACCTTC. This translates into CASSQAGTGGEGYTF. Full variable domain (remainder filled in from reference TRBV7-8 and TRBJ1-2): GAGVSQSPRYKVAKRGQDVALRCDPISGHVSLFWYQQALGQGPEFLTYFQNEAQLDKSGLPSDRFFAERPEGSVSTLKIQRTQQEDSAVYLCASSQAGTGGEGYTFGSGTRLTVV.

This clonotype was counted at least ten times. The genes are TRBV2 and TRBJ1-4; D gene unclear. This CDR3 is built from 14 residues. The V and J ends lost 4 bases and 8 bases respectively, with 14 bases between them. Germline lookup yields CDR1 SNHLY and CDR2 FYNNEI. The CDR3: CASSVEWVGEKLFF. In DNA, the CDR3 is TGTGCCAGCAGTGTGGAGTGGGTGGGCGAAAAACTGTTTTTT. Based on the CDR3 plus reference TRBV2 and TRBJ1-4, the full variable domain is EPEVTQTPSHQVTQMGQEVILRCVPISNHLYFYWYRQILGQKVEFLVSFYNNEISEKSEIFDDQFSVERPDGSNFTLKIRSTKLEDSAMYFCASSVEWVGEKLFFGSGTQLSVL.

V usage is TRBV19 and J usage is TRBJ2-5; TRBD2 aligns across 12 bases. There are 16 residues in the CDR3. Germline assignment: CDR1 LNHDA and CDR2 SQIVND (reference sequence). J gave up 4 bases and V 1 base, and 4 bases lay outside the gene matches. CDR3 residues: CASSIGLAGEAETQYF. DNA of the CDR3: TGTGCCAGTAGTATAGGACTAGCGGGAGAAGCAGAGACCCAGTACTTC.

The rearrangement links TRBV29-1 to TRBJ2-6; tentatively, D is TRBD1 (7 bases). Trimming took 4 bases from V and 0 from J, leaving 10 bases between them. CDR3 size: 15 residues. Germline CDR1 is SQVTM and CDR2 is ANQGSEA. CDR3 nucleotide sequence: TGCAGCGTTGCGGGGGACAGCTCTGGGGCCAACGTCCTGACTTTC. Its protein is CSVAGDSSGANVLTF.

The chain couples TRBV29-1 to TRBJ1-1; D gene ambiguous. The CDR3 is 15 amino acids. Germline CDR1 reads SQVTM; CDR2 reads ANQGSEA. V was trimmed by 0 bases and J by 6 bases, leaving 17 bases between them. The CDR3 bases are TGCAGCGTTGAAGAAGCGAGCGGGGTGAGCCCTGAAGCTTTCTTT. It specifies CSVEEASGVSPEAFF.

The CDR3 region is CASSLEARPLNEQYF. The CDR3, as DNA: TGTGCCAGCAGCTTGGAGGCTAGGCCCCTGAACGAGCAGTACTTC. The genes are TRBV7-2 and TRBJ2-7; D might be TRBD2 (5 bases). The ends were cut back, 3 bases at V and 5 bases at J, with 17 bases in the middle. The CDR3 is 15 amino acids. Germline values: CDR1 SGHTA, CDR2 FQGNSA.

The chain is built from TRBV20-1 and TRBJ1-2; 7 bases agree with TRBD1. Germline lookup yields CDR1 DFQATT and CDR2 SNEGSKA (reference sequence). With V trimmed by 4 bases and J by 6 bases, 11 bases remained unmatched. CDR3 length: 14 residues. CDR3 sequence reads: CSATGDSVYDGYTF. CDR3 DNA sequence: TGCAGTGCTACCGGGGACAGCGTCTATGATGGCTACACCTTC.